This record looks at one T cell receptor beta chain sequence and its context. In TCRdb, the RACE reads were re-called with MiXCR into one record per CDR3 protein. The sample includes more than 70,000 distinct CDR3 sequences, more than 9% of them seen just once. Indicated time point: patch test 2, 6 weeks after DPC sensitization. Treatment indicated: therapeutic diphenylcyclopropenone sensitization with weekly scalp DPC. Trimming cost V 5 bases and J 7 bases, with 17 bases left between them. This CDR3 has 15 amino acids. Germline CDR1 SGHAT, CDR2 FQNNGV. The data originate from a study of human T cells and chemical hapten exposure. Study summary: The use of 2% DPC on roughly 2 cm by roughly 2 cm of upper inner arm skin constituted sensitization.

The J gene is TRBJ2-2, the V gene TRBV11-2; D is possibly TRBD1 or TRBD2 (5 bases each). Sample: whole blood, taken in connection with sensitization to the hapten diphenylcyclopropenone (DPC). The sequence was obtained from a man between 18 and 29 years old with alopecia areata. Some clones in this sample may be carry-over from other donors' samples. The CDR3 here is CASSPSWGPIGELFF. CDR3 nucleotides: TGTGCCAGCAGCCCGTCGTGGGGACCAATCGGGGAGCTGTTTTTT.